Listed below are T cell receptor beta chains from one sample, sequenced in a study of response to subunit inactivated influenza vaccine. TCRdb reanalysed the RT-PCR reads using MiXCR and keeps one entry per CDR3 protein. The sample gives 750,000 to 850,000 distinct CDR3 sequences, less than 20% of which show up once; about 11% is in the top ten. Sequencing used PBMCs from blood, obtained 5 to 6 days after vaccination. The receptors shown here come from a man in his forties or fifties who received an inactivated influenza vaccine. The conserved cysteine and the conserved F or W are not part of the CDR3 here.

cdr3_aa,j_call,v_call
ASSGLAKNIQY,TRBJ2-4,TRBV12-3/TRBV12-4
ASSTSGGAGTSYNEQF,TRBJ2-1,TRBV12-3/TRBV12-4
ASSLVGPNTEAF,TRBJ1-1,TRBV7-9
ASSLKDAGPRELF,TRBJ2-2,TRBV11-3
ASSQEYEQY,TRBJ2-7,TRBV4-1
ASSQDGGSYGYT,TRBJ1-2,TRBV4-2
ASSLSAGGGNTIY,TRBJ1-3,TRBV11-2
ASSLDLRGLYNEQF,TRBJ2-1,TRBV7-8
ASSSQGDQPQH,TRBJ1-5,TRBV7-2
ASSLGGTLTYEQY,TRBJ2-7,TRBV11-2
ASSLGLSSGAEAF,TRBJ1-1,TRBV7-2
SAITRDFSDEQF,TRBJ2-1,TRBV20-1
ASSLEAARRETQY,TRBJ2-5,TRBV7-8
ASSLSGGRYEQF,TRBJ2-1,TRBV7-2
AISVSRGFQETQY,TRBJ2-5,TRBV10-3
ASSNYMGSSYEQY,TRBJ2-7,TRBV27
SVRTDTQY,TRBJ2-3,TRBV29-1
AWSVNGQGYYEQY,TRBJ2-7,TRBV30
SVGEPYEQY,TRBJ2-7,TRBV29-1
ASGQGGNTDTQY,TRBJ2-3,TRBV12-5
SSNSVGTETQY,TRBJ2-5,TRBV20-1
SARPSRGPETQY,TRBJ2-5,TRBV20-1
SASPRADHNEQF,TRBJ2-1,TRBV20-1
ASRRQGDYEQY,TRBJ2-7,TRBV5-1
ASRYGGGRSNQPQH,TRBJ1-5,TRBV12-3/TRBV12-4
AIKGSNRPT,TRBJ1-2,TRBV10-3
ASSPATGLQLTGYT,TRBJ1-2,TRBV5-1
ASSGGGPYEQY,TRBJ2-7,TRBV10-2
ATLDYGADTQY,TRBJ2-3,TRBV10-3
ASSALTGHLGEQY,TRBJ2-7,TRBV10-1
ASSLATRTGIYEQY,TRBJ2-7,TRBV5-1
SAADTGYT,TRBJ1-2,TRBV20-1
SARDGTGYSGANVLT,TRBJ2-6,TRBV20-1
SARALGGDPYEQY,TRBJ2-7,TRBV20-1
SARGVVVTDTQY,TRBJ2-3,TRBV20-1
ASSPYVGANGQY,TRBJ2-3,TRBV7-8
ASSSHGQVSDYEQY,TRBJ2-7,TRBV28